The entry below describes one TCR beta chain. Produced via immunoSEQ multiplex PCR; TCRdb's table is partial and in-frame only. The table lists tens of thousands of clones, around 79% of them singletons. The data are from a study of blood T cell repertoires in COVID-19. This CDR3 is 13 amino acids long. Trimming took 5 bases from V and 8 from J; bases not matched to a gene: 9. Germline lookup yields CDR1 GTSNPN and CDR2 SVGIG (reference sequence). The chain uses TRBV30 and TRBJ1-2; 9 bases agree with TRBD1. The receptor's source is a woman at least 80 years old with active or convalescent COVID-19. Source material: peripheral blood. The CDR3 loop reads CAWERQGVGGYTF. The DNA of the CDR3 is TGTGCCTGGGAGAGACAGGGGGTTGGCGGCTACACCTTC.